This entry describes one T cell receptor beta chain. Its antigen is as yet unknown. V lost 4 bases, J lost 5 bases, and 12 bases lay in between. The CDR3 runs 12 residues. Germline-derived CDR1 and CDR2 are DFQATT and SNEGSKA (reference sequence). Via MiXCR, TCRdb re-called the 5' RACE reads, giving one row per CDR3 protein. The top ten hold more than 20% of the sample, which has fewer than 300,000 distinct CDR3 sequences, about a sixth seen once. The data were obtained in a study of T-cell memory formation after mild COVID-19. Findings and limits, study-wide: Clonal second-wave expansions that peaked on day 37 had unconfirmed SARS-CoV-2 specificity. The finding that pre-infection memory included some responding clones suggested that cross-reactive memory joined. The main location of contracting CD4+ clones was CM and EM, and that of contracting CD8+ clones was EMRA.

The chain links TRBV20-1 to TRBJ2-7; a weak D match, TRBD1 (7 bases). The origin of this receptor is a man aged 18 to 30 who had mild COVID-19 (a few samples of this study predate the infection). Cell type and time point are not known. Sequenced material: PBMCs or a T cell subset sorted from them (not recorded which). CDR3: CSATRGEDEQYF. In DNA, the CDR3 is TGCAGTGCTACCAGGGGGGAGGACGAGCAGTACTTC.